This T cell receptor beta chain derives from a study of T cell changes during pregnancy in multiple sclerosis. Libraries were prepared by immunoSEQ multiplex PCR; TCRdb keeps only in-frame clonotypes and omits some of them. The profile shows tens of thousands of clones, approximately 92% of them singletons. The V end was cut by 6 bases, the J end by 3 bases, with 16 bases between. In germline, CDR1 is SNHLY, CDR2 FYNNEI. The CDR3 is 15 amino acids. This chain links TRBV2 with TRBJ2-3, with D possibly TRBD1 on 6 matching bases. This specimen consisted of CD4+ T cells from peripheral blood mononuclear cells, obtained in the third trimester of pregnancy. The TCR originated in a female donor with multiple sclerosis, enrolled in a pregnancy study. The CDR3, as DNA: TGTGCCAGCAGGGCACAGGGTATCTGGACAGATACGCAGTATTTT. Protein: CASRAQGIWTDTQYF.